This T cell receptor (beta chain) was recovered during a study of blood T cell repertoires in COVID-19. TCRdb keeps only in-frame clones here, not all; method: immunoSEQ multiplex PCR. The sample records 99,000 or so clones, around 84% being singletons. Trimming cost V 3 bases and J 5 bases, with 15 bases left between them. CDR3 length: 15 amino acids. Germline V gene lookup returns CDR1 LNHNV and CDR2 YYDKDF (reference sequence). This receptor was taken from a woman in her fifties or sixties in a cohort sampled during active or convalescent COVID-19. The sample taken for sequencing was peripheral blood. The chain combines TRBV15 with TRBJ2-3; a possible D gene is TRBD1 (6 bases). The CDR3 bases are TGTGCCACCAGCAGCGCGCTTCCAGGGGTAGATACGCAGTATTTT. Translation gives CATSSALPGVDTQYF.